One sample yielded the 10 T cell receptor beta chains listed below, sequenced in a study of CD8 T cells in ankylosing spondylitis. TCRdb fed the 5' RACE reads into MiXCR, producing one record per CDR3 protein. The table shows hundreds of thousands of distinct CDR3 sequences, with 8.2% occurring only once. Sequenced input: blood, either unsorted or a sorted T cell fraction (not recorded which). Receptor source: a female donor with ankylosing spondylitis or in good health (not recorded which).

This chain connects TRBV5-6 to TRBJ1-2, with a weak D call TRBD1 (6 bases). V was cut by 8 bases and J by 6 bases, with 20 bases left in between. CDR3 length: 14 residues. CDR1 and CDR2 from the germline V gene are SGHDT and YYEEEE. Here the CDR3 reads CARTEGGEGNGYTF. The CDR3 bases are TGTGCCAGAACGGAGGGGGGAGAGGGGAATGGCTACACCTTC. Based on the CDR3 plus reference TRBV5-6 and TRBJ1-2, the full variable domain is DAGVTQSPTHLIKTRGQQVTLRCSPKSGHDTVSWYQQALGQGPQFIFQYYEEEERQRGNFPDRFSGHQFPNYSSELNVNALLLGDSALYLCARTEGGEGNGYTFGSGTRLTVV.

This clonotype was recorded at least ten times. The CDR3: CSASSADTGELFF. The CDR3 bases are TGCAGTGCTAGTTCGGCGGACACCGGGGAGCTGTTTTTT. V gene TRBV20-1 combines with J gene TRBJ2-2; D gene ambiguous. The germline V and J ends were trimmed by 3 bases and 3 bases, with 8 bases remaining between them. The CDR3 is made up of 13 amino acids. Germline loops: CDR1 DFQATT, CDR2 SNEGSKA (reference sequence).

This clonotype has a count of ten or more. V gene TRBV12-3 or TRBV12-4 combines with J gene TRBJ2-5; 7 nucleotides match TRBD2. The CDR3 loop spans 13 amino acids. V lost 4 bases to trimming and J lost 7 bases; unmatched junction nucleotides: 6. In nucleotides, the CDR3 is TGTGCCAGCAGTTGGCAGCGGGACGGGACCCAGTACTTC. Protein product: CASSWQRDGTQYF.

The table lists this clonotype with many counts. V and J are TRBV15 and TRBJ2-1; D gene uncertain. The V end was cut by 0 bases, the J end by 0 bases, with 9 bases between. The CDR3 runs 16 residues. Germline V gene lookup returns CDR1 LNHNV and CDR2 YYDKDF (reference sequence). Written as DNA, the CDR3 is TGTGCCACCAGCAGAGATCAAAGCGTCTCCTACAATGAGCAGTTCTTC. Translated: CATSRDQSVSYNEQFF.

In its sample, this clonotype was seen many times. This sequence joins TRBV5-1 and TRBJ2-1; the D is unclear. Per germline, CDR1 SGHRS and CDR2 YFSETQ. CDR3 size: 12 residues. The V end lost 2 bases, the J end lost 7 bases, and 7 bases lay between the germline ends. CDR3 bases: TGCGCCAGCAGCTTCGACGGGAATGAGCAGTTCTTC. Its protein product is CASSFDGNEQFF.

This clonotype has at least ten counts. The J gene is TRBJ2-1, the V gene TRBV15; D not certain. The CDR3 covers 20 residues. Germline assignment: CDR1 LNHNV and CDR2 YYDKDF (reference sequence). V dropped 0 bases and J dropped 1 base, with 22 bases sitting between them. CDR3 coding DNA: TGTGCCACCAGCAGAGATCTGGTTGAGCGACGTGGAAGGTCCTACAATGAGCAGTTCTTC. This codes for CATSRDLVERRGRSYNEQFF.

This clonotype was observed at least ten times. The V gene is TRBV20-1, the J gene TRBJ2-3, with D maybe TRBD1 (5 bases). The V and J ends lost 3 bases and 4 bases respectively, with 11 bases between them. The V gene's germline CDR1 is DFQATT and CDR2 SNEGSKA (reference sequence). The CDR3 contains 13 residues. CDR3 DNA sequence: TGCAGTGCTAGTTGGCAGGGTCCAGATACGCAGTATTTT. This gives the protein CSASWQGPDTQYF.

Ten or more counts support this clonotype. The CDR3 spells CASSQTGQPTGELFF. CDR3 sequence (DNA): TGTGCCAGCTCTCAGACCGGACAGCCAACCGGGGAGCTGTTTTTT. The gene calls are TRBV6-2 or TRBV6-3 and TRBJ2-2; D may be TRBD1 (6 bases). This CDR3 is 15 amino acids long. CDR1 is MNHEY, CDR2 SVGEGT, per germline. V was cut by 8 bases and J by 5 bases, with 18 bases left in between.

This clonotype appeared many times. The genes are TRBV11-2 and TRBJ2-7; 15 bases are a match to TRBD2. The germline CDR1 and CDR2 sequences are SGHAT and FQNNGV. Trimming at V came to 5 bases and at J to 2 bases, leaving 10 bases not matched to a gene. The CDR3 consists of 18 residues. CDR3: CASSLGTSGRTVAYEQYF. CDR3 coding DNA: TGTGCCAGCAGCCTCGGGACTAGCGGGAGGACGGTCGCCTACGAGCAGTACTTC.

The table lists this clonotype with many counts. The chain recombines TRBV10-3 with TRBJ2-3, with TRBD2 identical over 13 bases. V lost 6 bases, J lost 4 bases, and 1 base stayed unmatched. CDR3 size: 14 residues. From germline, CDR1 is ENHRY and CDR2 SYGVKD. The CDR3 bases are TGTGCCATCAGGACTAGCGGGAGGTCAGATACGCAGTATTTT. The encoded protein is CAIRTSGRSDTQYF.